These T cell receptor beta chains were read from a single sample in a study of OX40 agonist ivuxolimab in advanced cancers. Measured with immunoSEQ multiplex PCR; TCRdb has only the in-frame clones, and not every one. Seen here are tens of thousands of clones, around 85% observed once, and the top ten hold less than 6%. The source was CD4+ or CD8+ T cells sorted from blood, collected in a trial of the OX40 agonist ivuxolimab. Receptors originate from an adult with an advanced solid tumor such as melanoma, head and neck, liver or kidney cancer. Each CDR3 is given with its conserved first and last residue.

j_gene,v_gene,CDR3aa
TRBJ2-7,TRBV5-8,CASSRHRVNSYEQYF
TRBJ2-1,TRBV4-3,CASSQEETGTNEQFF
TRBJ2-7,TRBV5-6,CASRQAPGTSGTYEQYF
TRBJ2-6,TRBV7-9,CASSLEHGQIKSGANVLTF
TRBJ2-1,TRBV19,CASSLGQILYNEQFF
TRBJ2-1,TRBV7-3,CASSLGVGGGVRDEQFF
NA,TRBV7-9,CASSLELEQYF
TRBJ1-6,TRBV6-1,CASSPAGPGSPLHF
TRBJ1-1,TRBV5-4,CASSLEDRNTEAFF
TRBJ2-1,TRBV9,CASSVGLAVLPYNEQFF
TRBJ1-1,TRBV29-1,CSVSTGMSTEAFF
TRBJ1-1,TRBV6-5,CASGGQLNTEAFF
TRBJ1-1,TRBV7-9,CASSPRQGPPEAFF
TRBJ2-1,TRBV2,CASSLLNEQFF
TRBJ2-2,TRBV7-2,CASSLEANAYSPGELFF
TRBJ1-2,TRBV6-1,CASLRTYGDGYTF
TRBJ1-1,TRBV19,CASALAGGGEAFF
TRBJ1-2,TRBV19,CASSVLTGVYGYTF
TRBJ1-5,TRBV11-2,CASSKNTGGNQPQHF
TRBJ1-1,TRBV4-1,CASSQDPNPGGTEAFF
TRBJ2-3,TRBV5-1,CASSLEPLTDTQYF
TRBJ2-2,TRBV27,CASSFGWANTGELFF
TRBJ1-5,TRBV6-5,CASSYSGPTGPQHF
TRBJ1-1,TRBV2,CASSNRAWTEAFF
TRBJ1-2,TRBV6-6,CATARAAVSGYTF
TRBJ2-2,TRBV5-1,CASSRDQITGELFF
TRBJ2-3,TRBV5-1,CASSPMGDTQYF
NA,TRBV7-1,CASSSGTGFSEQYF
TRBJ1-2,TRBV19,CASSMGLPGRVGVGYTF
TRBJ2-1,TRBV29-1,CSVEKVDEQFF
TRBJ1-1,TRBV28,CASSPDRGEAFF
TRBJ2-4,TRBV5-1,CASSPAQAKNIQYF
TRBJ1-5,TRBV4-1,CASSQDPQGAPSNQPQHF
TRBJ1-3,TRBV7-9,CASSLVSGRGSADTIYF
TRBJ2-3,TRBV6-5,CASSPPGPGDTQYF
TRBJ1-2,TRBV11-2,CASSPDLNYGYTF
TRBJ2-6,TRBV5-6,CASSRRDRGNSGANVLTF
TRBJ2-7,TRBV10-2,CASRKLPGQGADEQYF
TRBJ2-1,TRBV9,CASSVLPFERGGGNEQFF
TRBJ2-7,TRBV27,CASSPFAGGWYEQYF
TRBJ2-7,TRBV5-1,CASSLEGRTTYEQYF
TRBJ1-2,TRBV28,CATKGIRGLYGYTF
TRBJ2-1,TRBV7-2,CASSFERTPYNEQFF
TRBJ1-2,TRBV2,CATQGTAYGYTF
TRBJ1-6,TRBV18,CASSPQRTGSPLHF
TRBJ1-2,TRBV7-9,CASSLGTAGDGIYGYTF
TRBJ2-3,TRBV6-5,CARILAGTDTQYF
TRBJ2-1,TRBV7-7,CASSLGGGGTNEQFF
TRBJ2-1,TRBV5-6,CASSPFEGGYNEQFF
TRBJ2-2,TRBV10-2,CASGRGQGRGGELFF
TRBJ1-4,TRBV19,CASSIGEDWEKLFF
TRBJ1-2,TRBV27,CASSLKDLNYGYTF
TRBJ2-1,TRBV14,CASSPRTGGHNEQFF
TRBJ2-1,TRBV19,CASSAGTVYNEQFF
TRBJ1-2,TRBV9,CASSVVQGFGYTF